This T cell receptor beta chain emerged from a study of cytomegalovirus exposure and HLA in healthy donors. Broader study findings: In an earlier analysis, productive rearrangement rates for most beta V segments clustered near 87% or 30%. When analyzed later, a missense DCLRE1C variant was found to be linked to TCR beta V- and J-gene trimming.

Comments on this clone: Its antigen is currently unknown. The same CDR3 is also encoded by other DNA sequences in this sample.

The PCR had 60 Vbeta and 13 Jbeta primers. The protocol was immunoSEQ multiplex PCR, while the TCRdb copy is restricted to in-frame clones and leaves out a portion. The sample records around 67,000 clones, around 87% being singletons. The CDR3 totals 14 residues. V lost 4 bases, J lost 0 bases, and 0 bases stayed unmatched. Germline-derived CDR1 and CDR2 are KGHSH and LQKENI. What was sequenced was PBMCs. The chain links TRBV18 to TRBJ2-1, with TRBD1 matching 7 bases. The sequence derives from a woman in her 30s in good health and CMV-seropositive. The CDR3 DNA reads as TGTGCCAGCTCACGGGACAGCTCCTACAATGAGCAGTTCTTC. Its translation: CASSRDSSYNEQFF.